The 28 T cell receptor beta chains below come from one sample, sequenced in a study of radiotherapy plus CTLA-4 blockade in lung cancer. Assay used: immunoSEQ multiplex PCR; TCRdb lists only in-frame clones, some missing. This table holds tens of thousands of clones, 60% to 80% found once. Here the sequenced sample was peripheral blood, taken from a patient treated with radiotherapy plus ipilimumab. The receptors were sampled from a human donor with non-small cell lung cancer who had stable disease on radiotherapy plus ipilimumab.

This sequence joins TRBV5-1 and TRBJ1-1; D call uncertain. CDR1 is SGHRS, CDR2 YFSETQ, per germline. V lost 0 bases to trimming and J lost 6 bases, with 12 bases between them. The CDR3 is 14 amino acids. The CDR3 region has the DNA TGCGCCAGCAGCTTGGGGGGTGGCGGCGCTGAAGCTTTCTTT. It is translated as CASSLGGGGAEAFF.

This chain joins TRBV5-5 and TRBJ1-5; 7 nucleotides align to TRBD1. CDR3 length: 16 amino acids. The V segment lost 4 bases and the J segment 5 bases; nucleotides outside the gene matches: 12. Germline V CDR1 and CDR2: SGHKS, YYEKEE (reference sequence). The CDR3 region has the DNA TGTGCCAGCAGCCCCATAGGGTGGCAGGGGGATCAGCCCCAGCATTTT. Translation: CASSPIGWQGDQPQHF.

The CDR3 loop reads CASSPQEGYQPQHF. The CDR3 DNA reads as TGCGCCAGCAGCCCACAGGAGGGTTATCAGCCCCAGCATTTT. The chain employs TRBV4-1 and TRBJ1-5, with TRBD1 as a possible D gene (5 bases). The CDR3 consists of 14 residues. Trimming left V 4 bases short and J 5 bases short, with 12 bases between. Looked up from germline, CDR1 is MGHRA and CDR2 is YSYEKL.

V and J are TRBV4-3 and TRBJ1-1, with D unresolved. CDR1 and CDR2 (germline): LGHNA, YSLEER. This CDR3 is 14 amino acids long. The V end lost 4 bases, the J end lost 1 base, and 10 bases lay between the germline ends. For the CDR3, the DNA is TGCGCCAGCAGCCCGGAAGGGTCGAACACTGAAGCTTTCTTT. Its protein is CASSPEGSNTEAFF.

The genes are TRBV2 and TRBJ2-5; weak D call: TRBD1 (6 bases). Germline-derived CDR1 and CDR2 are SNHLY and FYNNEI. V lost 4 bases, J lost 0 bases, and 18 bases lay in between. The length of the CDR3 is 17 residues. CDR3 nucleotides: TGTGCCAGCAGTGGACGCCAACCAACAGGGAACCAAGAGACCCAGTACTTC. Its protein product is CASSGRQPTGNQETQYF.

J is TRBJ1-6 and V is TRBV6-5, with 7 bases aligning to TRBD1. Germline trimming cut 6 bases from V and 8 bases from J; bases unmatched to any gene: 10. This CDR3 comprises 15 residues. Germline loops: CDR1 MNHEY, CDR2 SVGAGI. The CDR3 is CASRVEQGTDSPLHF. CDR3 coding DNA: TGTGCCAGCAGAGTCGAACAGGGGACGGATTCACCCCTCCACTTT.

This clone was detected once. CDR3 in DNA: TGTGCCAGCACCCGGGGGGCACATATTGAAGCTTTCTTT. This sequence encodes CASTRGAHIEAFF. This sequence joins TRBV7-9 and TRBJ1-1; possibly TRBD1 for D (6 bases). The CDR3 loop spans 13 amino acids. V lost 7 bases and J lost 7, with 16 bases in between. Germline CDR1 reads SEHNR; CDR2 reads FQNEAQ (reference sequence).

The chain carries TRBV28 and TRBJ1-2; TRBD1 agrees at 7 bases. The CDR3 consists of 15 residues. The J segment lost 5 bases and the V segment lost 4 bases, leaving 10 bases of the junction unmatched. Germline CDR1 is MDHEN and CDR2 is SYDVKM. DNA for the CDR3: TGTGCCAGCAGTTCCATGGGGGGGACAGTGTATGGCTACACCTTC. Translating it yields CASSSMGGTVYGYTF.

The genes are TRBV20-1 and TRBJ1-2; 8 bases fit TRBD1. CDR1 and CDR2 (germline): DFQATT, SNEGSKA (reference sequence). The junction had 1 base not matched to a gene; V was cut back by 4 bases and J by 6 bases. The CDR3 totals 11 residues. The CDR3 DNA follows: TGCAGTGCTACAGGGGGCAATGGCTACACCTTC. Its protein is CSATGGNGYTF.

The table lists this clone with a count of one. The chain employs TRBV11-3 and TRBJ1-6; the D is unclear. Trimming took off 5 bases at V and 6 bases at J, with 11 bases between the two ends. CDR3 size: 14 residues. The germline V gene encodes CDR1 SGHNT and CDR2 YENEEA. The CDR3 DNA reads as TGTGCCAGCAGCCAAACTGGTTTTAATTCACCCCTCCACTTT. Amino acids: CASSQTGFNSPLHF.

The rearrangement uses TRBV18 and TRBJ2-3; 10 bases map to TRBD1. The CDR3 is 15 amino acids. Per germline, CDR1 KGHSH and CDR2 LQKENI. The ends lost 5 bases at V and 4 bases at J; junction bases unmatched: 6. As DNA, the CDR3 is TGTGCCAGCTCATCTCGGACAGGGGGAGCAGATACGCAGTATTTT. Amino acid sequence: CASSSRTGGADTQYF.

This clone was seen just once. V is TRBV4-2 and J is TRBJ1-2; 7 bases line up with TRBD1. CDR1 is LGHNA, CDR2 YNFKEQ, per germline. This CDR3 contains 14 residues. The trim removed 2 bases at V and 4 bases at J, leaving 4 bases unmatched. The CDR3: CASSQPTGFYGYTF. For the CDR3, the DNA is TGTGCCAGCAGCCAACCGACAGGGTTCTATGGCTACACCTTC.

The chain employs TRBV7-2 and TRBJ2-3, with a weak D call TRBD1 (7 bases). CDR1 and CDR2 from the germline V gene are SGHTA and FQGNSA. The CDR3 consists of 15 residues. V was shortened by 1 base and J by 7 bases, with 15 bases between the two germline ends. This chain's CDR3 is CASSLGGAGGNTQYF. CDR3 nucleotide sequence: TGTGCCAGCAGCTTAGGGGGGGCAGGGGGGAATACGCAGTATTTT.

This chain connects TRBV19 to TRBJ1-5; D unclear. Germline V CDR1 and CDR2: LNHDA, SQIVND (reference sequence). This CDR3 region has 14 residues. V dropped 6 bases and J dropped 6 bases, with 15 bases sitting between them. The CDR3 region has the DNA TGTGCCAGTAGGACTGTTACTGGAAGTCAGCCCCAGCATTTT. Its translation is CASRTVTGSQPQHF.

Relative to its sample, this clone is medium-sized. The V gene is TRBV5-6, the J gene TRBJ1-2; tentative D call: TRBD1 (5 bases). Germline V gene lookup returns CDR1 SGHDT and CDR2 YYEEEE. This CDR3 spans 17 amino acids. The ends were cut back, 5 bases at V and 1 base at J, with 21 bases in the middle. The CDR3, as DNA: TGTGCCAGCAGTTTGATCCCCCAGGGAGGGAGTAACTATGGCTACACCTTC. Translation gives CASSLIPQGGSNYGYTF.

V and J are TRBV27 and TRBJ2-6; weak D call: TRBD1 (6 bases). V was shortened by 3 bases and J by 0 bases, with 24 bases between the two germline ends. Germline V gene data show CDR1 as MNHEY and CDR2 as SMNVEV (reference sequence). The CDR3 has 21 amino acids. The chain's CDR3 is CASSFFGFRRDKGSGANVLTF. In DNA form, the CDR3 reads TGTGCCAGCAGTTTTTTCGGCTTCCGTCGGGACAAGGGCTCTGGGGCCAACGTCCTGACTTTC.

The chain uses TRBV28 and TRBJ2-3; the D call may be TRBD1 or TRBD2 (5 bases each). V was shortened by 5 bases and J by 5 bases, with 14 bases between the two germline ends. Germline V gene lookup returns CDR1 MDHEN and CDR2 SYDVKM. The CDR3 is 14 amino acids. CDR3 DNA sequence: TGTGCCAGCAGTCCGGGACCGGCTGGAGATACGCAGTATTTT. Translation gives CASSPGPAGDTQYF.

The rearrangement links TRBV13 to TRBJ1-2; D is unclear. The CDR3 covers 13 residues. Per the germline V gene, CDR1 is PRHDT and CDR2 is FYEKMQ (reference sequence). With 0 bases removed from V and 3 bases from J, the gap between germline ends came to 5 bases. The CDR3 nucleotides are TGTGCCAGCAGCTTAGGGCGCGACTATGGCTACACCTTC. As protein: CASSLGRDYGYTF.

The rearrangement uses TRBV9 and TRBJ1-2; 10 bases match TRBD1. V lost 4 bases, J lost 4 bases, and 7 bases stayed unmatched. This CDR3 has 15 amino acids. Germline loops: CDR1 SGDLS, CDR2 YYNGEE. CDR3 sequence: CASSPTGTGAYGYTF. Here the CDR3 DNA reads TGTGCCAGCAGCCCTACCGGGACAGGGGCCTATGGCTACACCTTC.

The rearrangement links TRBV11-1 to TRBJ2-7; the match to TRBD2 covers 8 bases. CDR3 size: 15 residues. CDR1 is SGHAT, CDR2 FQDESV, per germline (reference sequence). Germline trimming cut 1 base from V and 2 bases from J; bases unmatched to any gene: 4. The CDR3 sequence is CASSLEPGGAYEQYV. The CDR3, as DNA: TGTGCCAGCAGCTTAGAACCGGGGGGGGCCTACGAGCAGTACGTC.

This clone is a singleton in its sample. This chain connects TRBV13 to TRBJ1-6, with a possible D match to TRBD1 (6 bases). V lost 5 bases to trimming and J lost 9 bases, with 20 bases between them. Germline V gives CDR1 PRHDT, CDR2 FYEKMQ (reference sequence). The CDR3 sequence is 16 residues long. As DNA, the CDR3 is TGTGCCAGCAGCCGGGGTGGGGGGGCTAATGCTTCACCCCTCCACTTT. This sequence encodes CASSRGGGANASPLHF.

In DNA, the CDR3 is TGTGCCAGCAGCTTACAGACAGGCTCCTACAATGAGCAGTTCTTC. Protein product: CASSLQTGSYNEQFF. V and J are TRBV11-2 and TRBJ2-1, with D maybe TRBD1 (6 bases). The CDR3 runs to 15 residues. The V end lost 2 bases, the J end lost 0 bases, and 8 bases lay between the germline ends. Germline CDR1 is SGHAT and CDR2 is FQNNGV.

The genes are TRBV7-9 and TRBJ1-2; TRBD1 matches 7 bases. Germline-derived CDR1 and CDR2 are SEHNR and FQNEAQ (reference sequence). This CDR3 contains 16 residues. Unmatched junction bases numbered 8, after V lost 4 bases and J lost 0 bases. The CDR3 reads CASSSGTALTNYGYTF. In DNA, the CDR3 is TGTGCCAGCAGCTCAGGGACAGCACTCACTAACTATGGCTACACCTTC.

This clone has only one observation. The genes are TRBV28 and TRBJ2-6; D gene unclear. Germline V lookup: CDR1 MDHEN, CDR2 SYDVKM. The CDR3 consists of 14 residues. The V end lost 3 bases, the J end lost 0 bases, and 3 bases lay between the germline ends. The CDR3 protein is CASSFFSGANVLTF. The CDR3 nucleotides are TGTGCCAGCAGTTTTTTCTCTGGGGCCAACGTCCTGACTTTC. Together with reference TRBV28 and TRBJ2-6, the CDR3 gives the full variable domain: DVKVTQSSRYLVKRTGEKVFLECVQDMDHENMFWYRQDPGLGLRLIYFSYDVKMKEKGDIPEGYSVSREKKERFSLILESASTNQTSMYLCASSFFSGANVLTFGAGSRLTVL.

The CDR3 protein is CASSGYGLSRTTEAFF. Written as DNA, the CDR3 is TGTGCCAGCAGCGGGTACGGACTGAGCCGAACAACTGAAGCTTTCTTT. This chain links TRBV5-6 with TRBJ1-1; D is uncertain. Germline V gene data show CDR1 as SGHDT and CDR2 as YYEEEE. V was trimmed by 4 bases and J by 5 bases, leaving 21 bases between them. The CDR3 totals 16 residues. The whole variable domain, remainder taken from reference TRBV5-6 and TRBJ1-1, is DAGVTQSPTHLIKTRGQQVTLRCSPKSGHDTVSWYQQALGQGPQFIFQYYEEEERQRGNFPDRFSGHQFPNYSSELNVNALLLGDSALYLCASSGYGLSRTTEAFFGQGTRLTVV.

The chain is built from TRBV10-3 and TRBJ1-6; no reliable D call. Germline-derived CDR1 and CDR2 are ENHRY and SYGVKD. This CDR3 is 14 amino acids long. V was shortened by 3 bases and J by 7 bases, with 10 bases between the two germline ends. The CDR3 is CAISERNPNSPLHF. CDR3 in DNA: TGTGCCATCAGTGAACGGAACCCCAATTCACCCCTCCACTTT.

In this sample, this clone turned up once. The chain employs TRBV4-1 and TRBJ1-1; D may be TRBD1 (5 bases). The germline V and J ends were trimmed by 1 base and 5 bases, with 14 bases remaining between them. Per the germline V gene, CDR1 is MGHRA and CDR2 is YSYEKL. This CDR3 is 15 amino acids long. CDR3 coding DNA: TGCGCCAGCAGCCAAGGGAGCAGGGCGGAGACTGAAGCTTTCTTT. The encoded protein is CASSQGSRAETEAFF.

The CDR3 DNA follows: TGTGCCAGCAGCGTAGAGGGAGCAAGTCAATATGGCTACACCTTC. Amino acid sequence: CASSVEGASQYGYTF. The chain combines TRBV9 with TRBJ1-2; D gene ambiguous. The germline V gene has CDR1 SGDLS and CDR2 YYNGEE. V lost 0 bases and J 5 bases, leaving 14 bases between the germline ends. This CDR3 is built from 15 residues.